This is a list of T cell receptor beta chains from one sample in a study of glioma-infiltrating T cells after dendritic cell vaccination. Using immunoSEQ multiplex PCR, the repertoire was profiled, and TCRdb retains in-frame clones only, with some absent. Of 80,000 to 95,000 clones in the sample, roughly 85% were seen once. The sequencing used blood, collected after dendritic cell vaccination. The receptors come from a human donor with glioblastoma. The CDR3 runs from the conserved cysteine through the conserved F or W. The order of the fields is J gene, clone size, D gene, V gene, CDR3 DNA, CDR3 protein. The D gene is left open where the match is weak. Clone size is not always given. Where it is, it says once, few, many or a class for expanded clones.

TRBJ1-5 | NA | NA | TRBV7-2 | TGTGCCAGCAGCTTAGAACAGATTAGCAATCAGCCCCAGCATTTT | CASSLEQISNQPQHF
TRBJ1-2 | once | NA | TRBV21-1 | TGTGCCAGCAGCAAAGAGGGACAGTGTGCTAACTATGGCTACACCTTC | CASSKEGQCANYGYTF
TRBJ1-1 | NA | NA | TRBV7-3 | TGTGCCAGCAGCTTAAAACCCCGGTCGGTGGACACTGAAGCTTTCTTT | CASSLKPRSVDTEAFF
TRBJ2-7 | NA | TRBD2 | TRBV5-4 | TGTGCCAGCAGCCCTGGAGGCGGGAGAGCAAGCTCCTACGAGCAGTACTTC | CASSPGGGRASSYEQYF
TRBJ1-2 | NA | NA | TRBV7-6 | TGTGCCAGCAGCCCCACGGGGAACTATGGCTACACCTTC | CASSPTGNYGYTF
TRBJ1-1 | NA | NA | TRBV7-7 | TGTGCCAGCAGCTATAAGCAGGGGACTGAAGCTTTCTTT | CASSYKQGTEAFF
TRBJ2-5 | NA | TRBD2 | TRBV5-1 | TGCGCCAGCAGCGGACTAGCGGGAGAAGAGACCCAGTACTTC | CASSGLAGEETQYF
TRBJ1-4 | NA | NA | TRBV19 | TGTGCCACCCATGAGGGGGGGGCAACTAATGAAAAACTGTTTTTT | CATHEGGATNEKLFF
TRBJ1-2 | NA | NA | TRBV6-5 | TGTGCCAGCAGCCCGGTAGGAGGGGATGGCTATGGCTACACCTTC | CASSPVGGDGYGYTF
TRBJ2-7 | NA | TRBD1 | TRBV27 | TGTGCCATTGGGACAGGGAGAATCTACGAGCAGTACTTC | CAIGTGRIYEQYF
TRBJ2-2 | NA | NA | TRBV27 | TGTGCCAGCAGTCAGAACAGCATCGCGAACACCGGGGAGCTGTTTTTT | CASSQNSIANTGELFF
TRBJ2-5 | NA | TRBD1 | TRBV7-7 | TGTGCCAGCAGCGACGGACAGGGGGCTGTCGGGGAGACCCAGTACTTC | CASSDGQGAVGETQYF
TRBJ1-1 | once | TRBD1 | TRBV29-1 | TGCAGCGTTGAGCGACAGGGGACCTTGGACACTGAAGCTTTCTTT | CSVERQGTLDTEAFF
TRBJ2-1 | NA | TRBD2 | TRBV5-6 | TGTGCCAGCAGCTTGGGCGGGAGATACAATGAGCAGTTCTTC | CASSLGGRYNEQFF
TRBJ2-3 | NA | TRBD2 | TRBV29-1 | TGCAGCGTTGCTAGCGGGAGTTTTGGAGATACGCAGTATTTT | CSVASGSFGDTQYF
TRBJ2-3 | NA | TRBD2 | TRBV5-4 | TGTGCCAGCAGCGGGGGGAGGGAGGGGACAGATACGCAGTATTTT | CASSGGREGTDTQYF
TRBJ2-7 | NA | TRBD1 | TRBV9 | TGTGCCAGCAGCCCGGAACAGGGGAGCGCCTACGAGCAGTACTTC | CASSPEQGSAYEQYF
TRBJ2-7 | few | TRBD1 | TRBV19 | TGTGCCAGTAGTCGGAGTACAGGGGGGAAGTACGAGCAGTACTTC | CASSRSTGGKYEQYF
TRBJ2-3 | NA | NA | TRBV4-1 | TGCGCCAGCAGCCACCCTCGGGATACGCAGTATTTT | CASSHPRDTQYF
TRBJ1-5 | NA | TRBD1 | TRBV19 | TGTGCCAGTAGTGCCCCGGGACAGGGGACCAATCAGCCCCAGCATTTT | CASSAPGQGTNQPQHF
TRBJ2-2 | NA | NA | TRBV7-2 | TGTGCCAGCAGCGTAGGACGACGGGACACCGGGGAGCTGTTTTTT | CASSVGRRDTGELFF
TRBJ2-1 | NA | NA | TRBV11-2 | TGTGCCAGCACCCTTGCGCAGGGCGTATACAATGAGCAGTTCTTC | CASTLAQGVYNEQFF
TRBJ2-1 | NA | TRBD2 | TRBV7-3 | TGTGCCAGCAGCTCCTCACTAGCGGGGCAGAGTGAGCAGTTCTTC | CASSSSLAGQSEQFF
TRBJ2-3 | NA | NA | TRBV7-3 | TGTGCCAGCAGCCCCCTGAGTGGTACGCAGTATTTT | CASSPLSGTQYF
TRBJ1-2 | NA | TRBD1 | TRBV6-5 | TGTGCCAGCAGGAACATCGGACAGGGCCGAGATGGCTACACCTTC | CASRNIGQGRDGYTF
TRBJ1-4 | NA | NA | TRBV7-6 | TGTGCCAGCAGCTTAGCTACTAGGACCCTTAATGAAAAACTGTTTTTT | CASSLATRTLNEKLFF
TRBJ2-3 | few | TRBD2 | TRBV5-4 | TGTGCCAGCAGCTTGCGCGGGAGAGACACGCAGTATTTT | CASSLRGRDTQYF
TRBJ2-2 | NA | TRBD1 | TRBV29-1 | TGCAGCGAGCGGACAGGCGGCGGGGAGCTGTTTTTT | CSERTGGGELFF
TRBJ2-1 | NA | NA | TRBV12-2 | TGTGCAAGTCGCTTTCAGGGGCTAGCCATCAATGAGCAGTTCTTC | CASRFQGLAINEQFF
TRBJ2-1 | NA | NA | TRBV6-5 | TGTGCCAGCAGTTACTCGGTTCAGCGCTCCTACAATGAGCAGTTCTTC | CASSYSVQRSYNEQFF
TRBJ2-3 | NA | NA | TRBV9 | TGTGCCAGCAGCGCCGGGGGGCCGAGGGCAGATACGCAGTATTTT | CASSAGGPRADTQYF
TRBJ2-7 | NA | NA | TRBV6-5 | TGTGCCAGCAGGGGGGGACTGCACTACGAGCAGTACTTC | CASRGGLHYEQYF
TRBJ2-2 | NA | TRBD2 | TRBV5-1 | TGCGCCAGCAGCTCAAACGCGGGGGGGCTGGCCGGGGAGCTGTTTTTT | CASSSNAGGLAGELFF
TRBJ1-1 | NA | NA | TRBV2 | TGTGCCAGCAGTGGGGAGTTGCGGAACACTGAAGCTTTCTTT | CASSGELRNTEAFF
TRBJ1-3 | few | NA | TRBV10-1 | TGCGCCAGCCCGACAGGCCCCTCTGGAAACACCATATATTTT | CASPTGPSGNTIYF
TRBJ2-3 | once | TRBD2 | TRBV9 | TGTGCCAGCAGCGTAGATAGCGGGGGCACAGATACGCAGTATTTT | CASSVDSGGTDTQYF
TRBJ1-6 | NA | NA | TRBV7-6 | TGTGCCAGCAGCAAAAGAGGGGGTTCCTCTTCACCCCTCCACTTT | CASSKRGGSSSPLHF
TRBJ1-1 | NA | NA | TRBV7-2 | TGTGCCAGCAGCCTGCGTCGGGCTGAAGCTTTCTTT | CASSLRRAEAFF
TRBJ1-1 | once | TRBD1 | TRBV2 | TGTGCCAGCAGTAGGACAGGGAACACTGAAGCTTTCTTT | CASSRTGNTEAFF
TRBJ2-2 | NA | TRBD2 | TRBV5-1 | TGCGCCAGCAGCTTACCGGACGTCGCGGGACTAGCGGGGGGGGAAGGGGAGCTGTTTTTT | CASSLPDVAGLAGGEGELFF
TRBJ2-1 | NA | TRBD2 | TRBV11-3 | TGTGCCAGCGGGAGGGCCGTGGATGAGCAGTTCTTC | CASGRAVDEQFF
TRBJ2-7 | NA | NA | TRBV11-1 | TGTGCCAGCAGCCGAGGTCCGGTTACTTCCTACGAGCAGTACTTC | CASSRGPVTSYEQYF